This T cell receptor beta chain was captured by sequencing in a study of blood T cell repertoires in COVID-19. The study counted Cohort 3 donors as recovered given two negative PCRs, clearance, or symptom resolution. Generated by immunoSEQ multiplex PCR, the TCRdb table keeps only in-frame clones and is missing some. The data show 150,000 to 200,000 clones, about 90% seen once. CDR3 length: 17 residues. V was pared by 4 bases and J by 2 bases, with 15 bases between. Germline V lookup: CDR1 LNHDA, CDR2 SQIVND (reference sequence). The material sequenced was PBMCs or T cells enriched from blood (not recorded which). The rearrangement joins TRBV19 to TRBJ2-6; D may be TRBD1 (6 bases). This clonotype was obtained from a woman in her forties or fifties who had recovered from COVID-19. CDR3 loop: CASSKTGPGTGANVLTF. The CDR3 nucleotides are TGTGCCAGTAGTAAGACAGGACCGGGCACTGGGGCCAACGTCCTGACTTTC.